The rows below give T cell receptor beta chains drawn from one sample of a study of CD8+CD57+ T cells in acquired aplastic anemia. MiXCR was run by TCRdb on the reads, yielding one entry per CDR3 protein. This repertoire shows approximately 99,000 distinct CDR3 sequences, less than 65% found once; its top ten account for 25% to 35%. Material: sorted CD4+, CD8+, or CD8+CD57+ T cells (not recorded which) from PBMCs. All receptors derive from a human donor in good health, serving as a control. Each CDR3 is given with its conserved first and last residue. Fields, in order: V gene, D gene, clone size, J gene, CDR3 DNA, CDR3 protein. D genes are given only for firm matches. Size is omitted from some rows. Given values are once, few, many or a class for expanded clones.

V: TRBV20-1; D: -; size: -; J: TRBJ2-7; DNA: TGCAGTGCTAGGTACTTGGAGGGAGCGATGAACGAGCAGTACTTC; CDR3: CSARYLEGAMNEQYF
V: TRBV29-1; D: -; size: -; J: TRBJ2-1; DNA: TGCAGCGTTGCAGGGGATCTCTACAATGAGCAGTTCTTC; CDR3: CSVAGDLYNEQFF
V: TRBV5-6; D: -; size: once; J: TRBJ1-6; DNA: TGTGCCAGCAGCTTGCAGGGCATGAATTCACCCCTCCACTTT; CDR3: CASSLQGMNSPLHF
V: TRBV10-1; D: TRBD1; size: many; J: TRBJ2-4; DNA: TGCGCCAGCAGTGAGAAGGGACAGGGGAAGGCCAAAAACATTCAGTACTTC; CDR3: CASSEKGQGKAKNIQYF
V: TRBV20-1; D: -; size: -; J: TRBJ1-4; DNA: TGCAGTGCTAGAGATTTGGAGGGTCGGGAAAAACTGTTTTTT; CDR3: CSARDLEGREKLFF
V: TRBV2; D: TRBD2; size: -; J: TRBJ2-1; DNA: TGTGCCAGCAGTGATTCCCTAGCGGGGGGTTCGAATGAGCAGTTCTTC; CDR3: CASSDSLAGGSNEQFF
V: TRBV6-2/TRBV6-3; D: TRBD2; size: once; J: TRBJ2-1; DNA: TGTGCCAGCAGTTACGGGGGTAGCGGGACGTACAATGAGCAGTTCTTC; CDR3: CASSYGGSGTYNEQFF
V: TRBV24-1; D: -; size: -; J: TRBJ2-7; DNA: TGTGCCACCAGTGAAACAAGCCCCGTGGGCCAAGGGGTGAACTACGAGCAGTGCTTC; CDR3: CATSETSPVGQGVNYEQCF
V: TRBV5-5; D: TRBD1; size: -; J: TRBJ1-2; DNA: TGTGCCAGCAGCAAGAGCGGGACAGGGGGCAATGGCTACACCTTC; CDR3: CASSKSGTGGNGYTF
V: TRBV4-3; D: TRBD2; size: -; J: TRBJ2-5; DNA: TGCGCCAGCAGCCAAAGACTAGCGGGAGCGGAGACCCAGTACTTC; CDR3: CASSQRLAGAETQYF
V: TRBV10-1; D: -; size: few; J: TRBJ1-6; DNA: TGCGCCAGCAGCGAAGAGGCAGGCGATATGTCACCCCTCCACTTT; CDR3: CASSEEAGDMSPLHF
V: TRBV7-3; D: -; size: -; J: TRBJ1-2; DNA: TGTGCCAGCAGCTTGACAGGCTGGAGTGGGGGCTACACCTTC; CDR3: CASSLTGWSGGYTF
V: TRBV11-3; D: -; size: -; J: TRBJ1-2; DNA: TGTGCCAGCAGCTTAGGGCGGGACAAACCTGGAAACACCTTC; CDR3: CASSLGRDKPGNTF
V: TRBV25-1; D: -; size: many; J: TRBJ1-1; DNA: TGTGCCAGCACCACAGGTACTGAAGCTTTCTTT; CDR3: CASTTGTEAFF
V: TRBV19; D: -; size: many; J: TRBJ1-1; DNA: TGTGCCAGTAGTATTTCCATGTCGGTGAAGGGTTATAGCGCTGAAGCTTTCTTT; CDR3: CASSISMSVKGYSAEAFF
V: TRBV20-1; D: -; size: -; J: TRBJ1-2; DNA: TGCAGTGCTAGAGTACCCGACAGCTATGGCTACACCTTC; CDR3: CSARVPDSYGYTF
V: TRBV12-3/TRBV12-4; D: TRBD1; size: -; J: TRBJ1-2; DNA: TGTGCCAGCAGTTTCGGGGACAGCCATGGCTACACCTTC; CDR3: CASSFGDSHGYTF
V: TRBV19; D: -; size: -; J: TRBJ2-7; DNA: TGTGCCAGTAGTATAAATAGCGTTCCGGACGAGCAGTACTTC; CDR3: CASSINSVPDEQYF
V: TRBV6-1; D: -; size: few; J: TRBJ1-5; DNA: TGTGCCAGCAGGGCGGACGGCGCACTCCAGCCCCAGCATTTT; CDR3: CASRADGALQPQHF
V: TRBV7-2; D: -; size: -; J: TRBJ1-2; DNA: TGTGCCAGCAGCTTAGGGACGCTGAACTATGGCTACACCTTC; CDR3: CASSLGTLNYGYTF
V: TRBV5-1; D: -; size: -; J: TRBJ2-5; DNA: TGCGCCAGCAGCGGAGGGGCAGGGAATCGGAAAGAGACCCAGTACTTC; CDR3: CASSGGAGNRKETQYF
V: TRBV2; D: TRBD1; size: many; J: TRBJ2-6; DNA: TGTGCCAGCGGGACAGGGACTGGGGCCAACGTCCTGACTTTC; CDR3: CASGTGTGANVLTF
V: TRBV5-1; D: -; size: many; J: TRBJ1-3; DNA: TGCGCCAGCAGCTTGTCGGGGCTCAGCTCTGGAAACACCATATATTTT; CDR3: CASSLSGLSSGNTIYF